What follows are 17 T cell receptor beta chains derived from one specimen sequenced in a study of cytomegalovirus exposure and HLA in healthy donors. The PCR employed 60 Vbeta primers together with 13 Jbeta primers. Assay: immunoSEQ multiplex PCR; the TCRdb copy retains only in-frame clones and omits some. The data hold about 210,000 clones, with about 80% observed a single time. Sample: PBMCs. Receptors were obtained from a male donor in good health and CMV-seronegative.

The chain employs TRBV5-1 and TRBJ2-1, with no clear D. The V gene lost 7 bases and the J gene lost 9 bases, with 14 bases spanning the gap. Germline CDR1 and CDR2: SGHRS and YFSETQ. The CDR3 has 12 amino acids. The CDR3 DNA sequence: TGCGCCAGCTCCGGTCGGGTCGGTGAGCAGTTCTTC. Amino acid sequence: CASSGRVGEQFF.

This chain joins TRBV28 and TRBJ1-4, with D possibly matching TRBD1 (6 bases). CDR1 is MDHEN and CDR2 is SYDVKM in the germline V gene. The V end lost 6 bases, the J end lost 8 bases, and 10 bases lay between the germline ends. This CDR3 is built from 12 residues. The CDR3 reads CASSLTGEKLFF. The CDR3 DNA reads as TGTGCCAGCAGCCTAACAGGGGAAAAACTGTTTTTT. The whole variable domain, filled in from reference TRBV28 and TRBJ1-4, reads DVKVTQSSRYLVKRTGEKVFLECVQDMDHENMFWYRQDPGLGLRLIYFSYDVKMKEKGDIPEGYSVSREKKERFSLILESASTNQTSMYLCASSLTGEKLFFGSGTQLSVL.

The chain links TRBV2 to TRBJ1-4, with 9 nucleotides matching TRBD1. CDR1 SNHLY and CDR2 FYNNEI come from the germline V gene. J was trimmed by 8 bases and V by 8 bases; bases with no gene match: 6. This CDR3 has 13 residues. CDR3 protein: CASSRDRAEKLFF. CDR3 coding DNA: TGTGCCAGCTCCCGGGACAGGGCCGAAAAACTGTTTTTT.

This clone was seen a single time. The J gene is TRBJ2-3, the V gene TRBV7-8; 14 bases agree with TRBD2. Germline trimming cut 2 bases from V and 1 base from J; bases unmatched to any gene: 8. CDR3 length: 19 residues. Per germline, CDR1 SGHVS and CDR2 FQNEAQ. This CDR3 is CASSLTPGLAGVGTDTQYF. The CDR3 DNA reads as TGTGCCAGCAGCTTAACCCCGGGACTAGCGGGAGTAGGCACAGATACGCAGTATTTT.

The rearrangement links TRBV9 to TRBJ1-1; 8 bases map to TRBD1. The CDR3 extends over 18 amino acids. V trimming: 0 bases; J trimming: 1 base; junction bases outside the gene matches: 11. Germline CDR1 and CDR2: SGDLS and YYNGEE. For the CDR3, the DNA is TGTGCCAGCAGCGTAGAGGAGTTGGGGGACAGGTGGAACACTGAAGCTTTCTTT. Amino acids: CASSVEELGDRWNTEAFF.

The chain uses TRBV7-8 and TRBJ2-5, with D uncertain. V was pared by 2 bases and J by 12 bases, with 13 bases between. The CDR3 is 12 amino acids. Germline lookup yields CDR1 SGHVS and CDR2 FQNEAQ. The CDR3 region has the DNA TGTGCCAGCAGCTTACGTCCCCTCGAGAAGTACTTC. This codes for CASSLRPLEKYF. Using reference TRBV7-8 and TRBJ2-5 for the parts outside the CDR3, the full variable domain is GAGVSQSPRYKVAKRGQDVALRCDPISGHVSLFWYQQALGQGPEFLTYFQNEAQLDKSGLPSDRFFAERPEGSVSTLKIQRTQQEDSAVYLCASSLRPLEKYFGPGTRLLVL.

There are a few counts of this clone. The V gene is TRBV7-2, the J gene TRBJ1-2, with a tentative D call TRBD1 (5 bases). V was clipped by 1 base and J by 4 bases, with 7 bases between them. The CDR3 consists of 13 residues. The germline gives CDR1 SGHTA, CDR2 FQGNSA. The CDR3 bases are TGTGCCAGCAGCTTAGGGGGCGCCTATGGCTACACCTTC. Its protein is CASSLGGAYGYTF.

About this clone itself: The sample has other DNA sequences that encode this CDR3 too. The rearrangement links TRBV7-2 to TRBJ2-1; 8 positions agree with TRBD2. Germline V gives CDR1 SGHTA, CDR2 FQGNSA. The CDR3 consists of 16 residues. J gave up 7 bases and V 7 bases, and 15 bases lay outside the gene matches. Here the CDR3 DNA reads TGTGCCAGCACCCCAGTGGCGGGAGGAAGCTATAATGAGCAGTTCTTC. Protein: CASTPVAGGSYNEQFF.

The V call is TRBV30, the J call TRBJ1-2, with D hard to call. V was trimmed by 3 bases and J by 6 bases, leaving 17 bases between them. The CDR3 has 14 amino acids. Germline CDR1 is GTSNPN and CDR2 is SVGIG (reference sequence). The CDR3 reads CAWSAQRERNGYTF. The DNA of the CDR3 is TGTGCCTGGAGCGCCCAAAGGGAGCGAAATGGCTACACCTTC.

The chain has TRBV5-1 and TRBJ1-1; D perhaps matches TRBD1 (5 bases). The CDR3 is 14 residues long. The germline gives CDR1 SGHRS, CDR2 YFSETQ. V was shortened by 3 bases and J by 1 base, with 10 bases between the two germline ends. The CDR3 DNA is TGCGCCAGCAGCTCGGGACTTCCGAACACTGAAGCTTTCTTT. It codes for CASSSGLPNTEAFF.

Turning to this clone: One end of the junction is discordant with germline, which a read error may explain. The V call is TRBV7-9, the J call TRBJ2-1, with a tentative D call TRBD2 (6 bases). CDR3 size: 16 residues. Germline V gives CDR1 SEHNR, CDR2 FQNEAQ (reference sequence). CDR3 coding DNA: TGTTCCAGCAGCCCACCTACTAGCAGCTCCTACAATGAGCAGTTCTTC. Amino acid sequence: CSSSPPTSSSYNEQFF.

The chain recombines TRBV5-1 with TRBJ2-7; 10 nucleotides line up with TRBD2. J gave up 2 bases and V 3 bases, and 5 bases lay outside the gene matches. The germline CDR1 and CDR2 sequences are SGHRS and YFSETQ. This CDR3 region has 15 residues. CDR3 region: CASSSSGGQTYEQYF. CDR3 sequence (DNA): TGCGCCAGCAGCTCTAGCGGGGGTCAAACCTACGAGCAGTACTTC.

This clone was seen once. The gene calls are TRBV28 and TRBJ2-5; 7 bases are shared with TRBD1. Germline CDR1 MDHEN, CDR2 SYDVKM. The CDR3 spans 13 residues. The ends lost 4 bases at V and 3 bases at J; junction bases unmatched: 2. CDR3 coding DNA: TGTGCCAGCAGTTCAACAGGGGAAGAGACCCAGTACTTC. This translates into CASSSTGEETQYF.

This clone was observed a few times. For the CDR3, the DNA is TGCGCCAGCAGGGCCACAGGCTACGAGCAGTACTTC. Translated, it gives CASRATGYEQYF. The gene calls are TRBV10-2 and TRBJ2-7; the D gene is possibly TRBD1 (5 bases). Germline V gene sequence: CDR1 WSHSY, CDR2 SAAADI. The V gene lost 6 bases and the J gene lost 3 bases, with 9 bases spanning the gap. This CDR3 has 12 amino acids.

V gene TRBV5-8 combines with J gene TRBJ1-6; possibly TRBD1 for D (5 bases). Germline loops: CDR1 SGHTS, CDR2 YDEGEE. V was shortened by 4 bases and J by 9 bases, with 20 bases between the two germline ends. The CDR3 loop spans 16 amino acids. CDR3 DNA sequence: TGTGCCAGCAGCACCGGGCCCGCCCCAAGGGGTTCACCCCTCCACTTT. Protein product: CASSTGPAPRGSPLHF.

This clone has only one observation. This chain connects TRBV19 to TRBJ2-7; 7 bases fit TRBD1. This CDR3 has 14 residues. J gave up 6 bases and V 5 bases, and 10 bases lay outside the gene matches. Looked up from germline, CDR1 is LNHDA and CDR2 is SQIVND (reference sequence). CDR3 DNA: TGTGCCAGTAGTCCCAGACAGGGTCCCAGCGAGCAGTACTTC. This sequence encodes CASSPRQGPSEQYF.

V usage is TRBV27 and J usage is TRBJ2-1; D is possibly TRBD2 (7 bases). The CDR3 covers 13 residues. V was clipped by 5 bases and J by 7 bases, with 12 bases between them. Germline V gives CDR1 MNHEY, CDR2 SMNVEV (reference sequence). Written as DNA, the CDR3 is TGTGCCAGCAGTAGGGGGGGTCGGAATGAGCAGTTCTTC. This gives the protein CASSRGGRNEQFF.